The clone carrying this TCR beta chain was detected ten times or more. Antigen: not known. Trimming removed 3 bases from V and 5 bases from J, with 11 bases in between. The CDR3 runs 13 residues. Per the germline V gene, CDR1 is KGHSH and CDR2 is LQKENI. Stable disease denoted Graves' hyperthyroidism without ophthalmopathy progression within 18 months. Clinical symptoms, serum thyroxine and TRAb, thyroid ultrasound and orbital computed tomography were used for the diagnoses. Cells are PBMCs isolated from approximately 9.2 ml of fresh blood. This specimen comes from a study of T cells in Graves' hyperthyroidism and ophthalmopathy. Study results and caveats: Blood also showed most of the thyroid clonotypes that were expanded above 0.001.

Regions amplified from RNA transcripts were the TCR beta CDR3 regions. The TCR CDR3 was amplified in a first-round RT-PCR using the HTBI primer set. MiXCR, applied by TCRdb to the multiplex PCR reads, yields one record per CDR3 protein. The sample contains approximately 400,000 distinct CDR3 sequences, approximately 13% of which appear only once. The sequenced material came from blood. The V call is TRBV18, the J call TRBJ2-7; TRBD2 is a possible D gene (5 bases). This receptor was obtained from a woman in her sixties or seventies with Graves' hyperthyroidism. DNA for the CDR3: TGTGCCAGCTCACCTCAGTCCGGGGACGAGCAGTACTTC. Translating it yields CASSPQSGDEQYF. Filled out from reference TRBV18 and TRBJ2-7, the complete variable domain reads NAGVMQNPRHLVRRRGQEARLRCSPMKGHSHVYWYRQLPEEGLKFMVYLQKENIIDESGMPKERFSAEFPKEGPSILRIQQVVRGDSAAYFCASSPQSGDEQYFGPGTRLTVT.